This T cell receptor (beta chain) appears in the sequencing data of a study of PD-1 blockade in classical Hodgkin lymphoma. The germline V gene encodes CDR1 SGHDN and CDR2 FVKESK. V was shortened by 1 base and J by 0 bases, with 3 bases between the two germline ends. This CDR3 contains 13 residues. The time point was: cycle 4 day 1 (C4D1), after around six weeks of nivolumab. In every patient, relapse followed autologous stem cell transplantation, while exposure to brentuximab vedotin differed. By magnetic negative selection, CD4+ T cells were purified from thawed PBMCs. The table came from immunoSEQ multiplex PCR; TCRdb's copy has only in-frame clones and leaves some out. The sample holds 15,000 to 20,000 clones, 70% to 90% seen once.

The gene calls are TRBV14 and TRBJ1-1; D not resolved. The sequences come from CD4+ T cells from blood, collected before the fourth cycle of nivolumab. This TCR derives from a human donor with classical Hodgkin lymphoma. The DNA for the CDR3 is TGTGCCAGCAGCCAAGTGATGAACACTGAAGCTTTCTTT. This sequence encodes CASSQVMNTEAFF. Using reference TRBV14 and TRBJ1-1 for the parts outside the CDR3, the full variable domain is EAGVTQFPSHSVIEKGQTVTLRCDPISGHDNLYWYRRVMGKEIKFLLHFVKESKQDESGMPNNRFLAERTGGTYSTLKVQPAELEDSGVYFCASSQVMNTEAFFGQGTRLTVV.